The rows below give T cell receptor beta chains drawn from one sample of a study of preoperative IRX-2 immunotherapy in early breast cancer. TCRdb's copy holds only in-frame clones and misses some; the assay was immunoSEQ multiplex PCR. The data show over 20,000 clones, with 70% to 90% seen just once and 1% to 1.5% held by the top ten. The sample in question was lymph node tissue, obtained after IRX-2 immunotherapy. The receptors derive from a human donor with breast cancer. CDR3s include the opening cysteine and the closing phenylalanine or tryptophan. Fields, in order: J gene, D gene, V gene, clone size, CDR3 protein, CDR3 DNA. A D gene is named only where the DNA matches it firmly. Expanded clones get a size class; other rows say once, few or many, or leave the size out.

j_call: TRBJ2-1; d_call: NA; v_call: TRBV15; clone_size: few; cdr3_aa: CATSRDQQARNEQFF; cdr3_nt: TGTGCCACCAGCAGAGATCAACAGGCCCGAAATGAGCAGTTCTTC
j_call: TRBJ1-2; d_call: TRBD1; v_call: TRBV19; clone_size: few; cdr3_aa: CASSPRTGITDTF; cdr3_nt: TGTGCCAGTAGTCCTCGGACAGGGATTACCGACACCTTC
j_call: TRBJ2-2; d_call: TRBD2; v_call: TRBV15; clone_size: NA; cdr3_aa: CATSRGISGANTGELFF; cdr3_nt: TGTGCCACCAGCAGAGGGATTAGCGGGGCAAACACCGGGGAGCTGTTTTTT
j_call: TRBJ1-5; d_call: TRBD1; v_call: TRBV11-1; clone_size: once; cdr3_aa: CASRGSGTGNQPQHF; cdr3_nt: TGTGCCAGCAGGGGGAGCGGGACAGGGAATCAGCCCCAGCATTTT
j_call: TRBJ2-1; d_call: NA; v_call: TRBV10-2; clone_size: NA; cdr3_aa: CANGVRTENLSGNEQFF; cdr3_nt: TGCGCCAACGGGGTCCGGACGGAAAATCTTTCAGGGAATGAGCAGTTCTTC
j_call: TRBJ1-2; d_call: NA; v_call: TRBV7-5; clone_size: NA; cdr3_aa: CASSAPGTGDGYTF; cdr3_nt: TGTGCCAGCAGCGCCCCCGGGACAGGGGATGGCTACACCTTC
j_call: TRBJ1-2; d_call: NA; v_call: TRBV18; clone_size: NA; cdr3_aa: CASSPPPPYYGYTF; cdr3_nt: TGTGCCAGCTCACCACCTCCCCCGTACTATGGCTACACCTTC
j_call: TRBJ2-1; d_call: TRBD2; v_call: TRBV19; clone_size: once; cdr3_aa: CASSIMSGGPYNEQFF; cdr3_nt: TGTGCCAGTAGTATAATGAGCGGGGGACCATACAATGAGCAGTTCTTC
j_call: TRBJ2-4; d_call: TRBD2; v_call: TRBV6-8; clone_size: few; cdr3_aa: CASSSPRTAGVSYF; cdr3_nt: TGTGCCAGCAGTTCTCCAAGGACCGCGGGGGTTTCGTACTTC
j_call: TRBJ1-6; d_call: NA; v_call: TRBV5-1; clone_size: NA; cdr3_aa: CASSPFGQNSPLHF; cdr3_nt: TGCGCCAGCAGCCCCTTCGGACAAAATTCACCCCTCCACTTT
j_call: TRBJ1-4; d_call: NA; v_call: TRBV6-8; clone_size: few; cdr3_aa: CASSLSRMNEKLFF; cdr3_nt: TGTGCCAGCAGTTTATCTAGGATGAACGAAAAACTGTTTTTT
j_call: TRBJ2-6; d_call: NA; v_call: TRBV14; clone_size: NA; cdr3_aa: CASSQVFQSAANVLTF; cdr3_nt: TGTGCCAGCAGCCAAGTTTTTCAGTCCGCGGCTAACGTCCTGACTTTC
j_call: TRBJ2-6; d_call: NA; v_call: TRBV19; clone_size: NA; cdr3_aa: CASSASWISGANVLTF; cdr3_nt: TGTGCCAGTAGTGCCTCGTGGATATCTGGGGCCAACGTCCTGACTTTC
j_call: TRBJ2-1; d_call: NA; v_call: TRBV15; clone_size: NA; cdr3_aa: CATSRVGRYSYNEQFF; cdr3_nt: TGTGCCACCAGCAGAGTTGGCAGGTACTCCTACAATGAGCAGTTCTTC